The entry that follows covers one T cell receptor beta chain sequence. What it binds is not known. This entry is derived from a study of cytomegalovirus exposure and HLA in healthy donors. The study, taken as a whole, reports: There were some public TCRs occurring in many donors, but most TCR sequences were rare.

The PCR employed 60 Vbeta primers together with 13 Jbeta primers. Original data processing: As a later analysis found, there were tens of millions of unique TCR beta chains, of which some 10 million were shared. TCRdb's copy holds only in-frame clones and misses some; the assay was immunoSEQ multiplex PCR. The D gene and trimming were derived from the DNA, and the V and J assignments and clone size from that table. The sample lists some 150,000 clones, around 87% occurring once. Trimming left V 5 bases short and J 2 bases short, with 12 bases between. CDR3 length: 14 residues. Germline assignment: CDR1 MNHEY and CDR2 SMNVEV (reference sequence).

The V and J genes are TRBV27 and TRBJ1-2, with no clear D. The sequenced sample was PBMCs. The origin of this receptor is a woman younger than 45 in good health and CMV-seronegative. As DNA, the CDR3 is TGTGCCAGCAGTGAAGGAGGGCAGAACTATGGCTACACCTTC. Encoded protein: CASSEGGQNYGYTF.